The sequence of this T cell receptor beta chain was determined in a study of lung T cells in sarcoidosis with Löfgren's syndrome (dated 2017 in TCRdb). About the full investigation: Sarcoidosis was characterized as a granulomatous disease that is mostly pulmonary, in which CD4+ T cells accumulate in bronchoalveolar lavage fluid. The repertoire analyses focused on Löfgren's syndrome patients.

The sequencer was an Illumina MiSeq. The public reads were run again by TCRdb, first through fastp at Q25 and then through MiXCR, and only productive beta chains were kept. Entries are consolidated by CDR3 protein sequence, retaining the most common genes and DNA. This sample is represented by approximately 19,000 distinct CDR3 sequences; roughly 22% of them were singletons. The ten largest clonotypes hold over 4% of the sample. The study at large found these results: Recognition of a sarcoidosis-associated antigen was merely suggested, with the antigen itself still putative and unidentified.

This clonotype was detected many times. There is no known antigen for this receptor. Qualities for individual bases were not recorded, and no much larger clone is one base off. The sample taken for sequencing was CD4+ T cells from PBMCs. This TCR derives from a human donor with sarcoidosis (Löfgren's syndrome or another form), or a control subject (not recorded which).

Here the CDR3 is given as CASSPGTGVLQPQHF. The DNA is as follows: TGTGCCAGCAGTCCCGGGACAGGGGTTCTTCAGCCCCAGCATTTT. The chain is encoded by TRBV28 joined to TRBJ1-5, with 10 bases matching TRBD1. Relative to germline, V is missing 5 bases and J is missing 6 bases, with 7 bases of the junction outside any gene match. CDR1 and CDR2, per the germline V gene, are MDHEN and SYDVKM. The CDR3 has 15 amino acids, counting the end cysteine and phenylalanine. The read is trimmed to its CDR3 DNA, 45 bases read in frame from base 1.